Shown below are 9 T cell receptor beta chains from a single sample sequenced in a study of post-analysis software for immune sequencing data. Overall study results and limits: Patients used roughly five TRBV segments, including TRBV5-6, TRBV5-1 and TRBV20-1, more often than controls.

For these TCRs, the target antigens are not known. Unique-molecular-identifier-tagged TCR beta cDNA libraries were used. TCRdb passed the PCR reads through MiXCR, listing each CDR3 protein once. This sample has about 400,000 distinct CDR3 sequences, with roughly 35% found just once. Sequenced input: blood. The receptors here all came from a girl aged 10 to 17 with multiple sclerosis.

V is TRBV20-1 and J is TRBJ2-4, with 7 bases matching TRBD2. Per the germline V gene, CDR1 is DFQATT and CDR2 is SNEGSKA (reference sequence). Trimming cost V 0 bases and J 8 bases; bases outside gene matches: 16. This CDR3 region has 17 residues. The CDR3 sequence: CSARDWGGTRQEDIQYF. CDR3 coding DNA: TGCAGTGCTAGAGATTGGGGGGGGACTCGGCAGGAGGACATTCAGTACTTC.

This clonotype was observed a handful of times. This chain connects TRBV4-2 to TRBJ2-5, with D maybe TRBD1 (6 bases). Trimming left V 3 bases short and J 4 bases short, with 12 bases between. Germline values: CDR1 LGHNA, CDR2 YNFKEQ. The CDR3 sequence is 14 residues long. The CDR3 nucleotides are TGTGCCAGCAGCCAGTCGGACAGAAGAGAGACCCAGTACTTC. Protein sequence: CASSQSDRRETQYF.

This clonotype was counted only a few times. CDR3 sequence reads: CASSIDWTDTQYF. CDR3 DNA: TGTGCCAGCAGTATCGACTGGACGGATACGCAGTATTTT. J is TRBJ2-3 and V is TRBV28; no reliable D call. The germline gives CDR1 MDHEN, CDR2 SYDVKM. The V and J ends lost 5 bases and 6 bases respectively, with 12 bases between them. This CDR3 comprises 13 residues.

In this sample, this clonotype turned up a few times. This chain links TRBV7-2 with TRBJ1-2, with 12 positions matching TRBD1. CDR1 and CDR2 (germline): SGHTA, FQGNSA. This CDR3 contains 16 residues. V gave up 1 base and J gave up 4 bases; unmatched junction bases: 4. The CDR3 sequence: CASSLDGTGGRYGYTF. The DNA of the CDR3 is TGTGCCAGCAGCTTAGACGGGACAGGGGGCCGCTATGGCTACACCTTC.

The chain has TRBV29-1 and TRBJ1-1, with TRBD1 identical over 9 bases. V shed 7 bases, J shed 3 bases, and the junction held 6 bases outside the gene matches. This CDR3 contains 13 residues. Germline loops: CDR1 SQVTM, CDR2 ANQGSEA. The CDR3 DNA is TGCAGCGCCGGACAGGGGCCCGACACTGAAGCTTTCTTT. This codes for CSAGQGPDTEAFF. The complete variable domain, with remaining parts taken from reference TRBV29-1 and TRBJ1-1, reads SAVISQKPSRDICQRGTSLTIQCQVDSQVTMMFWYRQQPGQSLTLIATANQGSEATYESGFVIDKFPISRPNLTFSTLTVSNMSPEDSSIYLCSAGQGPDTEAFFGQGTRLTVV.

The V call is TRBV12-3 or TRBV12-4, the J call TRBJ1-2; D is unresolved. The CDR3 has 14 residues. V was clipped by 6 bases and J by 4 bases, with 15 bases between them. CDR3 amino acids: CASSPVGLTYGYTF. CDR3 nucleotides: TGTGCCAGCAGCCCAGTGGGCCTGACCTATGGCTACACCTTC.

The chain couples TRBV12-3 or TRBV12-4 to TRBJ1-4, with a tentative D call TRBD1 (5 bases). The CDR3 has 18 amino acids. The V end lost 4 bases, the J end lost 1 base, and 19 bases lay between the germline ends. This CDR3 reads CASSSGTRRWGTNEKLFF. For the CDR3, the DNA is TGTGCCAGCAGTTCAGGGACCCGTCGATGGGGAACTAATGAAAAACTGTTTTTT.

This clonotype was seen repeatedly, ten times or more. The chain carries TRBV28 and TRBJ1-5; D might be TRBD1 (5 bases). Germline-derived CDR1 and CDR2 are MDHEN and SYDVKM. The V end was cut by 2 bases, the J end by 3 bases, with 17 bases between. The CDR3 is 17 amino acids. The CDR3: CASSLRQGSANNQPQHF. The CDR3, as DNA: TGTGCCAGCAGTTTACGGCAGGGCTCAGCGAACAATCAGCCCCAGCATTTT.

V gene TRBV6-5 combines with J gene TRBJ1-2, with D tentatively TRBD1 (5 bases). Trimming removed 0 bases at V and 8 bases at J, with 10 bases between. The CDR3 consists of 13 residues. Germline assignment: CDR1 MNHEY and CDR2 SVGAGI. The CDR3 DNA reads as TGTGCCAGCAGTTACTCATTAAGGGACGGCTACACCTTC. It translates to CASSYSLRDGYTF.